This T cell receptor (beta chain) was sequenced in a study of T cells in Graves' hyperthyroidism and ophthalmopathy. Study-wide results and limits: A model using 13 V-J features told ophthalmopathy apart from stable hyperthyroidism.

Hyperthyroidism was newly diagnosed in patients aged 18 to 65 (duration under 2 months). Comments on this clonotype: Its antigen remains unknown.

V lost 4 bases and J 3 bases, leaving 12 bases between the germline ends. The length of the CDR3 is 13 residues. CDR1 and CDR2 from the germline V gene are SQVTM and ANQGSEA. Amplified TCR beta CDR3 regions derived from RNA transcripts. A first-round RT-PCR of the TCR CDR3 used the HTBI primer set. MiXCR was run by TCRdb on the multiplex PCR reads, yielding one entry per CDR3 protein. The sample shows hundreds of thousands of distinct CDR3 sequences, about 38% of them seen only once. Sequenced material: blood. This sequence was found in a man aged 18 to 30 with Graves' hyperthyroidism. The rearrangement joins TRBV29-1 to TRBJ2-5; D remains ambiguous. This chain's CDR3 is CSVGAGIKETQYF. CDR3 nucleotide sequence: TGCAGCGTTGGGGCCGGAATTAAAGAGACCCAGTACTTC. The full variable domain, in which reference TRBV29-1 and TRBJ2-5 provide the parts outside the CDR3, is SAVISQKPSRDICQRGTSLTIQCQVDSQVTMMFWYRQQPGQSLTLIATANQGSEATYESGFVIDKFPISRPNLTFSTLTVSNMSPEDSSIYLCSVGAGIKETQYFGPGTRLLVL.